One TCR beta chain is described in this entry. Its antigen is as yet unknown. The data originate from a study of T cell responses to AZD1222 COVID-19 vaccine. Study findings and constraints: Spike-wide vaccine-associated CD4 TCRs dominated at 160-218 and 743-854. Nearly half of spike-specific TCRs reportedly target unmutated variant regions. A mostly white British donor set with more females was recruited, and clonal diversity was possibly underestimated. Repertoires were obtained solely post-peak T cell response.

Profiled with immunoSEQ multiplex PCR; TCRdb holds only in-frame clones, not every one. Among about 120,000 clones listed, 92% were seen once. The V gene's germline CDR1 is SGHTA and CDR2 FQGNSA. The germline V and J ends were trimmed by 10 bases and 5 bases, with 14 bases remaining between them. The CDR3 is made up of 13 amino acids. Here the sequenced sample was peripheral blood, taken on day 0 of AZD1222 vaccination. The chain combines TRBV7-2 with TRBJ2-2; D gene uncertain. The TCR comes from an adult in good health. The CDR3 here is CAIGPGLTGELFF. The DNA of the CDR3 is TGTGCCATCGGACCGGGCCTTACCGGGGAGCTGTTTTTT.